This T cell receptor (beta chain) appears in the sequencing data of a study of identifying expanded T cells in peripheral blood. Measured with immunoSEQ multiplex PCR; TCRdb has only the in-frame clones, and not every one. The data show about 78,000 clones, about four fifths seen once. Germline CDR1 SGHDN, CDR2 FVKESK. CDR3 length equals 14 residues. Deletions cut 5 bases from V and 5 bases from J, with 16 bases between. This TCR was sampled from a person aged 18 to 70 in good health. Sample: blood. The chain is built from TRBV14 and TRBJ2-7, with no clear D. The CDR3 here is CASSKSLERNEQYF. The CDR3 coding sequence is TGTGCCAGCAGCAAGTCTCTAGAACGCAACGAGCAGTACTTC.